This TCR beta chain emerged from a study of cytomegalovirus exposure and HLA in healthy donors. Overall study results and limits: Some V segments, including TRBV6-2 and TRBV6-3, were excluded as indistinguishable.

Primers: 60 Vbeta forward and 13 Jbeta reverse. Profiled with immunoSEQ multiplex PCR; TCRdb holds only in-frame clones, not every one. The repertoire holds 95,000 to 130,000 clones, with around 74% as singletons. In germline, CDR1 is SNHLY, CDR2 FYNNEI. This CDR3 is 12 amino acids long. Trimming removed 6 bases from V and 4 bases from J; junction bases left unmatched: 2. As concerns this clone: Its antigen remains unknown.

What was sequenced was PBMCs. This clonotype was obtained from a woman under 30 in good health and CMV-seronegative. The genes are TRBV2 and TRBJ1-1; TRBD1 matches at 7 bases. CDR3 in DNA: TGTGCCAGCAGCGGACAGGCCACTGAAGCTTTCTTT. This gives the protein CASSGQATEAFF.